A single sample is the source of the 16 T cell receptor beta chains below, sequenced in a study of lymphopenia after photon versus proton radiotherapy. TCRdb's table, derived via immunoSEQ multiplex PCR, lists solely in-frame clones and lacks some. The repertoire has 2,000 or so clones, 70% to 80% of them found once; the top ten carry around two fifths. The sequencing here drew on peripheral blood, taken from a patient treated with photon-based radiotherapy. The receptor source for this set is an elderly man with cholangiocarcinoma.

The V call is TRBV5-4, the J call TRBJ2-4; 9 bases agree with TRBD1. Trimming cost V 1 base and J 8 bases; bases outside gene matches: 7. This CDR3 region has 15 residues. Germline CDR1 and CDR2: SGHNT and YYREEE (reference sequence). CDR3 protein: CASSLRTGVGDIQYF. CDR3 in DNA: TGTGCCAGCAGCTTGCGGACAGGGGTGGGAGACATTCAGTACTTC.

Here the CDR3 DNA reads TGTGCCAGCAGCCCTAAAGGGGGTAGTGAAAAACTGTTTTTT. Amino acid sequence: CASSPKGGSEKLFF. The J gene is TRBJ1-4, the V gene TRBV5-4; TRBD1 might be the D (6 bases). The germline V gene has CDR1 SGHNT and CDR2 YYREEE (reference sequence). The V end was cut by 4 bases, the J end by 7 bases, with 14 bases between. The CDR3 covers 14 residues.

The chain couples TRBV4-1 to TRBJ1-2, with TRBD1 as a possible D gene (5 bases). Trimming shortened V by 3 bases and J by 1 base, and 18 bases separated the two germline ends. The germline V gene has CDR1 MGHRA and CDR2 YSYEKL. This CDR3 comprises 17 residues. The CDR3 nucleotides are TGCGCCAGCAGCCATACTCTAGGGGTGTGGAGTAACTATGGCTACACCTTC. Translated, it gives CASSHTLGVWSNYGYTF.

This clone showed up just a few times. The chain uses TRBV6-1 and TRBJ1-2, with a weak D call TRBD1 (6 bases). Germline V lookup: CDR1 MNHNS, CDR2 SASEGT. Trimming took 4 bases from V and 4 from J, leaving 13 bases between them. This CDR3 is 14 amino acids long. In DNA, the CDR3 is TGTGCCAGCAGTGTCGGGGGGCACGTCTATGGCTACACCTTC. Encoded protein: CASSVGGHVYGYTF.

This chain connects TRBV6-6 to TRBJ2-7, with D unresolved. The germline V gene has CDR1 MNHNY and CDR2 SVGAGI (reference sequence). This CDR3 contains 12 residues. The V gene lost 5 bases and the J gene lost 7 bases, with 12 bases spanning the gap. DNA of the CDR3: TGTGCCAGCAGTCCCCGGATGGAGGAGCAGTACTTC. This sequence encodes CASSPRMEEQYF.

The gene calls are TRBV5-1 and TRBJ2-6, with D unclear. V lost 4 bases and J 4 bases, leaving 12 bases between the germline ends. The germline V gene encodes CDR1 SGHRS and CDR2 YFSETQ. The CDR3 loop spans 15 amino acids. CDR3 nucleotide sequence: TGCGCCAGCAGCCTCGATGCGGACGGGGCCAACGTCCTGACTTTC. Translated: CASSLDADGANVLTF.

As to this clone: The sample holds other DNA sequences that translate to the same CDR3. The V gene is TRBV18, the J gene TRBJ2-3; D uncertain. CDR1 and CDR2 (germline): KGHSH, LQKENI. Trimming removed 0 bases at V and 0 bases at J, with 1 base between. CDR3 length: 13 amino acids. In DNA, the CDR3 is TGTGCCAGCTCACCACCCAGCACAGATACGCAGTATTTT. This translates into CASSPPSTDTQYF.

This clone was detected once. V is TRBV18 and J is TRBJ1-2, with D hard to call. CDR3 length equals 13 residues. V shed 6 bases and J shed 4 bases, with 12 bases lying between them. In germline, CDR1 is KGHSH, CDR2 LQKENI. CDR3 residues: CASSLDSRYGYTF. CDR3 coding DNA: TGTGCCAGCTCCCTGGACTCTCGCTATGGCTACACCTTC.

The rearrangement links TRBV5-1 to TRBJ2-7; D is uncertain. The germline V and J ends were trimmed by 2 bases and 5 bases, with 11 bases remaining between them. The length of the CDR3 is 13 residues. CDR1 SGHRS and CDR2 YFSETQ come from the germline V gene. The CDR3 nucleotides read TGCGCCAGCAGCTTTGGATCGTTTAACGAGCAGTACTTC. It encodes CASSFGSFNEQYF.

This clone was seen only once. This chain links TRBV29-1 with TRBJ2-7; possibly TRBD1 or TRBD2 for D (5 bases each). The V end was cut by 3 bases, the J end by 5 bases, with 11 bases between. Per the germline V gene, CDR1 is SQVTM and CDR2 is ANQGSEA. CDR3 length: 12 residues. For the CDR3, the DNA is TGCAGCGTTGACGGGGCCCGGGACGAGCAGTACTTC. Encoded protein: CSVDGARDEQYF.

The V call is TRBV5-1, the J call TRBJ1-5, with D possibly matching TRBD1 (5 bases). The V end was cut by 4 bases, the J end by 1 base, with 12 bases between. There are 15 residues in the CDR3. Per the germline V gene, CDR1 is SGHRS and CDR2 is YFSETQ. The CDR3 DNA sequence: TGCGCCAGCAGCCCAACAGGTATAAGCAATCAGCCCCAGCATTTT. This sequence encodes CASSPTGISNQPQHF.

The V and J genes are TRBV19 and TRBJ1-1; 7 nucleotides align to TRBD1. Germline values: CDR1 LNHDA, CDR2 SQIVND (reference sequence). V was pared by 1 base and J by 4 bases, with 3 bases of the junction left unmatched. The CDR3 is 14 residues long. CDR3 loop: CASSIVQGVTEAFF. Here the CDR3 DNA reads TGTGCCAGTAGTATAGTGCAGGGGGTCACTGAAGCTTTCTTT.

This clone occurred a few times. CDR3 protein: CASTTGTAQPQHF. For the CDR3, the DNA is TGTGCCAGCACCACCGGGACGGCACAGCCCCAGCATTTT. The chain carries TRBV7-9 and TRBJ1-5; D perhaps matches TRBD1 (5 bases). Looked up from germline, CDR1 is SEHNR and CDR2 is FQNEAQ (reference sequence). There are 13 residues in the CDR3. V lost 7 bases, J lost 7 bases, and 14 bases lay in between. Drawing the rest from reference TRBV7-9 and TRBJ1-5, the complete variable domain is DTGVSQNPRHKITKRGQNVTFRCDPISEHNRLYWYRQTLGQGPEFLTYFQNEAQLEKSRLLSDRFSAERPKGSFSTLEIQRTEQGDSAMYLCASTTGTAQPQHFGDGTRLSIL.

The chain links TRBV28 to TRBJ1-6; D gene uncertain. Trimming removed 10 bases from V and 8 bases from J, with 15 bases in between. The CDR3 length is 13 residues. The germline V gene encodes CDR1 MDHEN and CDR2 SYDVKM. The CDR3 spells CATRVLGDSPLHF. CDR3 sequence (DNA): TGTGCCACCCGGGTTCTCGGTGATTCACCCCTCCACTTT.

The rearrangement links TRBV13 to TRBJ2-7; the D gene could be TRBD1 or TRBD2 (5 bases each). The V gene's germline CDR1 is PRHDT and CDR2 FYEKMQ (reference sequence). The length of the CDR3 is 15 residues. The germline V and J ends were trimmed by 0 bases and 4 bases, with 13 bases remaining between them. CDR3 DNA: TGTGCCAGCAGCTTAGGGAGGGGCAAGGTTTACGAGCAGTACTTC. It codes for CASSLGRGKVYEQYF.

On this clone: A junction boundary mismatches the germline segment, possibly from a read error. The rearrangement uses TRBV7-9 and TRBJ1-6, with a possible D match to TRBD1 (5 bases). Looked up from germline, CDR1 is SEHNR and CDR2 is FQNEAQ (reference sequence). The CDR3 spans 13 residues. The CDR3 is CASSLGAGSPLHF. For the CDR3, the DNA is TGTGCCAGCAGTTTAGGGGCGGGGTCCCCCCTCCACTTT.